This note documents a single T cell receptor (beta chain) sequence. Antigen unknown. Here immunoSEQ multiplex PCR was the method, and the copy in TCRdb shows in-frame clones only, minus some. The table includes some 69,000 clones, 96% detected once. Donors were drawn from the approximately 130-subject validation cohort, separate from the approximately 700-subject first cohort. This sample is drawn from a study of cytomegalovirus exposure and HLA in healthy donors. Study-level points and caveats: Cytomegalovirus association was listed for 170 or so TCR beta chains. There were some public TCRs occurring in many donors, but most TCR sequences were rare. In vitro confirmation showed a few CMV-associated chains to be CMV antigen specific.

The clonotype was recovered from a woman aged 18-29 years in good health and CMV-seropositive. Sequencing used PBMCs.

The CDR3 spells CASGLESGEQYF. Here the CDR3 DNA reads TGTGCTAGTGGTCTGGAGAGCGGCGAGCAGTACTTC. The rearrangement links TRBV12-5 to TRBJ2-7, with D tentatively TRBD2 (5 bases). The V gene's germline CDR1 is LGHNT and CDR2 FRNRAP. This CDR3 region has 12 residues. The V and J ends lost 5 bases and 6 bases respectively, with 11 bases between them.